This note documents a single T cell receptor (beta chain) sequence. Here immunoSEQ multiplex PCR was the method, and the copy in TCRdb shows in-frame clones only, minus some. The data show 160,000 or so clones, 90% to 95% seen once. V was pared by 4 bases and J by 3 bases, with 10 bases between. This CDR3 region has 13 residues. Per germline, CDR1 MNHEY and CDR2 SMNVEV (reference sequence). The entry originates in a study of control samples from healthy donors and cancer patients. This rearrangement joins TRBV27 to TRBJ2-7, with D possibly TRBD1 on 6 matching bases. This sequence originates from a man aged 55-75 years with colorectal cancer. The sequenced sample was PBMCs. CDR3 sequence: CASSSGHRYEQYF. CDR3 sequence (DNA): TGTGCCAGCAGTTCGGGACACCGCTACGAGCAGTACTTC.